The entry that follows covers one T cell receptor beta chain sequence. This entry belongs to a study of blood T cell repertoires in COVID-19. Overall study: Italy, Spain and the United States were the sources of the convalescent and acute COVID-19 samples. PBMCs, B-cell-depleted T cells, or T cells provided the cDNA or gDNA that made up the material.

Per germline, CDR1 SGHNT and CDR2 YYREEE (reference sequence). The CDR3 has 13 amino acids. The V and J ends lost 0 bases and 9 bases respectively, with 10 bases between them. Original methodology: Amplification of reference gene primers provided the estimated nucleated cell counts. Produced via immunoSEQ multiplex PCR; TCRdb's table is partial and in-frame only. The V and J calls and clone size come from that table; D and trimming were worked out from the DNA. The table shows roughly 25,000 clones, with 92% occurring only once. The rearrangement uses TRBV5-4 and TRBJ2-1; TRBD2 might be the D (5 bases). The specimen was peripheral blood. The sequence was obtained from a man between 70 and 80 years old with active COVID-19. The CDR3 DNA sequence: TGTGCCAGCAGCTTGGAAAAAGGGAGTGAGCAGTTCTTC. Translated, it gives CASSLEKGSEQFF.